Described below is a single T cell receptor beta chain sequence and its context. This sample is drawn from a study of cytomegalovirus exposure and HLA in healthy donors. The CDR3 spans 15 residues. V gave up 7 bases and J gave up 1 base, with 18 bases separating them. The germline gives CDR1 SGHRS, CDR2 YFSETQ. Using immunoSEQ multiplex PCR, the repertoire was profiled, and TCRdb retains in-frame clones only, with some absent. The table lists about 160,000 clones, 80% to 90% of them singletons. The sequenced sample was PBMCs. This chain connects TRBV5-1 to TRBJ2-7, with D tentatively TRBD2 (5 bases). The receptor comes from a woman aged 25 to 39 in good health and CMV-seronegative. CDR3 DNA sequence: TGCGCCAGCCGAGAAAAAAGCGGACTTTCCTACGAGCAGTACTTC. Translating it yields CASREKSGLSYEQYF.